The 30 T cell receptor beta chains presented below share a single source sample, sequenced in a study of OX40 agonist ivuxolimab in advanced cancers. TCRdb's table, derived via immunoSEQ multiplex PCR, lists solely in-frame clones and lacks some. The repertoire has fewer than 10,000 clones, 55% to 75% of them found once; the top ten carry 25% to 30%. This sample comprised CD4+ or CD8+ T cells sorted from blood, obtained in a trial of the OX40 agonist ivuxolimab. These TCRs come from an adult with an advanced solid tumor such as melanoma, head and neck, liver or kidney cancer.

V gene TRBV19 combines with J gene TRBJ2-3, with TRBD1 as a possible D gene (6 bases). The V gene's germline CDR1 is LNHDA and CDR2 SQIVND (reference sequence). This CDR3 has 15 amino acids. The ends were cut back, 5 bases at V and 0 bases at J, with 12 bases in the middle. Here the CDR3 reads CASSLIGGSTDTQYF. The CDR3 coding sequence is TGTGCCAGTAGTTTGATAGGGGGTAGCACAGATACGCAGTATTTT.

The chain recombines TRBV13 with TRBJ2-1; D is unclear. The V end was cut by 5 bases, the J end by 6 bases, with 17 bases between. Germline V lookup: CDR1 PRHDT, CDR2 FYEKMQ (reference sequence). The CDR3 consists of 15 residues. CDR3 DNA sequence: TGTGCCAGCAGCGTCCGTAGCTTCGGGCTCAATGAGCAGTTCTTC. This sequence encodes CASSVRSFGLNEQFF.

The chain uses TRBV13 and TRBJ2-1; 7 bases line up with TRBD2. Germline V gives CDR1 PRHDT, CDR2 FYEKMQ (reference sequence). The CDR3 runs to 15 residues. V lost 5 bases to trimming and J lost 3 bases; unmatched junction nucleotides: 7. This CDR3 reads CASSHGLADYNEQFF. The CDR3 DNA reads TGTGCCAGCAGCCACGGTCTAGCGGACTACAATGAGCAGTTCTTC.

The V call is TRBV30, the J call TRBJ2-1; TRBD2 might be the D (6 bases). Germline lookup yields CDR1 GTSNPN and CDR2 SVGIG (reference sequence). V dropped 3 bases and J dropped 9 bases, with 9 bases sitting between them. There are 11 residues in the CDR3. CDR3 DNA sequence: TGTGCCTGGAGGGACGGGGGTGAGCAGTTCTTC. Protein: CAWRDGGEQFF.

Turning to this clone: A read error is likely here: a far larger clone is one base away. The chain is built from TRBV27 and TRBJ1-2; D gene ambiguous. In germline, CDR1 is MNHEY, CDR2 SMNVEV (reference sequence). Between the trimmed V and J ends, which lost 7 bases and 0 bases, there was a span of 15 bases. CDR3 length equals 15 residues. In DNA form, the CDR3 reads TGTGCCAGCAATCCCTCCCAGGTCGCTAACTATGGCTACACCTTC. Translation gives CASNPSQVANYGYTF.

The chain has TRBV2 and TRBJ1-2, with D unresolved. Germline V lookup: CDR1 SNHLY, CDR2 FYNNEI. The ends were cut back, 1 base at V and 2 bases at J, with 5 bases in the middle. The CDR3 spans 13 residues. The CDR3 loop is CASSEGPNYGYTF. The CDR3 DNA reads TGTGCCAGCAGTGAAGGACCGAACTATGGCTACACCTTC.

The chain couples TRBV10-1 to TRBJ1-1; D unresolved. The V gene's germline CDR1 is WNHNN and CDR2 SYGVQD (reference sequence). Trimming pared 11 bases from V and 0 bases from J, leaving 10 bases between. The CDR3 runs 12 residues. The chain's CDR3 is CAALSLNTEAFF. The CDR3 bases are TGCGCCGCACTCTCTCTGAACACTGAAGCTTTCTTT.

The V and J genes are TRBV6-5 and TRBJ2-1, with 11 bases aligning to TRBD2. The ends lost 0 bases at V and 8 bases at J; junction bases unmatched: 6. The CDR3 is 16 amino acids. Germline V lookup: CDR1 MNHEY, CDR2 SVGAGI. DNA for the CDR3: TGTGCCAGCAGTTACTCGACTAGCGGGACTTACTATGAGCAGTTCTTC. Translation: CASSYSTSGTYYEQFF.

The chain combines TRBV5-6 with TRBJ2-1; a possible D gene is TRBD2 (5 bases). The germline V and J ends were trimmed by 4 bases and 9 bases, with 11 bases remaining between them. CDR1 is SGHDT, CDR2 YYEEEE, per germline. The CDR3 runs 12 residues. CDR3 nucleotides: TGTGCCAGCAGCAAGGACTCAACTGAGCAGTTCTTC. As protein: CASSKDSTEQFF.

With respect to this clone: A far larger clone lies a single base away; this is likely a read error. The CDR3 DNA sequence: TGTGCCAGCAGCTTCGACACGACACATGGCTACACCTTC. Amino acids: CASSFDTTHGYTF. The J gene is TRBJ1-2, the V gene TRBV5-8, with D unclear. The CDR3 extends over 13 amino acids. With 2 bases removed from V and 6 bases from J, the gap between germline ends came to 11 bases. Per germline, CDR1 SGHTS and CDR2 YDEGEE.

DNA for the CDR3: TGCGCCAGCAGCCAAGACAGTACAAACTGGAATCAGCCCCAGCATTTT. Protein product: CASSQDSTNWNQPQHF. V and J are TRBV4-3 and TRBJ1-5, with no clear D. The CDR3 consists of 16 residues. V was trimmed by 0 bases and J by 4 bases, leaving 13 bases between them. Germline CDR1 is LGHNA and CDR2 is YSLEER.

The CDR3 bases are TGTGCCAGCAGTGAAGGGGGGGACGCACCGTTCTTC. Encoded protein: CASSEGGDAPFF. The rearrangement links TRBV9 to TRBJ2-1, with TRBD2 as a possible D gene (7 bases). The CDR3 is 12 residues long. V was pared by 5 bases and J by 15 bases, with 18 bases between. From germline, CDR1 is SGDLS and CDR2 YYNGEE.

Of note for this clone: The sample contains more than one DNA sequence encoding this CDR3. This chain joins TRBV27 and TRBJ1-1; 7 bases are a match to TRBD1. After removal of 3 bases from V and 4 bases from J, the junction contained 5 bases not matched to a gene. The CDR3 runs to 14 residues. Germline loops: CDR1 MNHEY, CDR2 SMNVEV (reference sequence). This chain's CDR3 is CASSFPGGGTEAFF. The CDR3 region has the DNA TGTGCCAGCAGTTTCCCAGGGGGTGGCACTGAAGCTTTCTTT.

V and J are TRBV27 and TRBJ1-1; D is perhaps TRBD1 (5 bases). This CDR3 is built from 13 residues. From germline, CDR1 is MNHEY and CDR2 SMNVEV (reference sequence). The V end lost 5 bases, the J end lost 5 bases, and 12 bases lay between the germline ends. The CDR3 region has the DNA TGTGCCAGCAGTCCCCGCCGGGGGACTGAAGCTTTCTTT. Its protein product is CASSPRRGTEAFF.

As for this clone: As the CDR3 is not closed by the conserved phenylalanine or tryptophan, this likely results from a read error. V is TRBV28 and J is TRBJ1-5; D remains ambiguous. This CDR3 comprises 13 residues. Between the trimmed V and J ends, which lost 5 bases and 6 bases, there was a span of 11 bases. CDR1 and CDR2 (germline): MDHEN, SYDVKM. The CDR3 nucleotides read TGTGCCAGCAGTCCCTCTCTTATTCAGCCCCAGCATCTT. Residues: CASSPSLIQPQHL.

The J gene is TRBJ2-3, the V gene TRBV5-1, with D perhaps given as TRBD1 or TRBD2 (5 bases each). V dropped 4 bases and J dropped 0 bases, with 15 bases sitting between them. Germline V gene data show CDR1 as SGHRS and CDR2 as YFSETQ. This CDR3 has 16 residues. The CDR3 spells CASSALGAPSTDTQYF. Written as DNA, the CDR3 is TGCGCCAGCAGCGCCCTCGGGGCTCCTAGCACAGATACGCAGTATTTT.

The chain has TRBV28 and TRBJ2-1; 9 bases map to TRBD2. Germline CDR1 reads MDHEN; CDR2 reads SYDVKM. CDR3 length equals 13 residues. Trimming at V came to 6 bases and at J to 7 bases, leaving 4 bases not matched to a gene. For the CDR3, the DNA is TGTGCCAGCAGGCCGGGACTAGCAAATGAGCAGTTCTTC. Its translation is CASRPGLANEQFF.

With regard to this clone: At one boundary the junction diverges from the germline segment, which might be a read error. The V call is TRBV2, the J call TRBJ2-2, with D possibly TRBD2 on 5 matching bases. The CDR3 consists of 14 residues. CDR1 and CDR2 (germline): SNHLY, FYNNEI. The CDR3 bases are TGTGCCAGCAGTGTTGTGGAGGAGACCGAGGAGCTGTTTTTT. Its protein product is CASSVVEETEELFF.

This chain's CDR3 is CATAETFSSYNEQFF. The CDR3 coding sequence is TGTGCCACCGCGGAGACGTTCAGCTCCTACAATGAGCAGTTCTTC. The rearrangement uses TRBV15 and TRBJ2-1, with no clear D. Trimming left V 8 bases short and J 0 bases short, with 14 bases between. Germline V CDR1 and CDR2: LNHNV, YYDKDF (reference sequence). The CDR3 has 15 residues. Using reference TRBV15 and TRBJ2-1 for the parts outside the CDR3, the full variable domain is DAMVIQNPRYQVTQFGKPVTLSCSQTLNHNVMYWYQQKSSQAPKLLFHYYDKDFNNEADTPDNFQSRRPNTSFCFLDIRSPGLGDTAMYLCATAETFSSYNEQFFGPGTRLTVL.

This chain uses TRBV7-9 with TRBJ2-2; 11 nucleotides match TRBD2. Germline CDR1 is SEHNR and CDR2 is FQNEAQ (reference sequence). V shed 5 bases and J 1 base; nucleotides not matched to a gene: 6. This CDR3 is built from 17 residues. The CDR3 nucleotides are TGTGCCAGCAGCGCGAGACTAGCGGGACTGAACACCGGGGAGCTGTTTTTT. Protein: CASSARLAGLNTGELFF. Full variable domain (missing parts from reference TRBV7-9 and TRBJ2-2): DTGVSQNPRHKITKRGQNVTFRCDPISEHNRLYWYRQTLGQGPEFLTYFQNEAQLEKSRLLSDRFSAERPKGSFSTLEIQRTEQGDSAMYLCASSARLAGLNTGELFFGEGSRLTVL.

The J gene is TRBJ1-2, the V gene TRBV6-5; the D gene is possibly TRBD1 (6 bases). Germline V gene data show CDR1 as MNHEY and CDR2 as SVGAGI. This CDR3 has 15 amino acids. Trimming stripped 5 bases from V and 0 bases from J, with 13 bases between. CDR3 residues: CASSPRDKANYGYTF. Written as DNA, the CDR3 is TGTGCCAGCAGTCCTCGGGACAAAGCTAACTATGGCTACACCTTC.

This chain connects TRBV10-3 to TRBJ1-1; D perhaps matches TRBD1 (6 bases). The germline gives CDR1 ENHRY, CDR2 SYGVKD. CDR3 length equals 14 residues. V was shortened by 10 bases and J by 4 bases, with 19 bases between the two germline ends. The CDR3 here is CATQGGGEATEAFF. The CDR3 nucleotides read TGTGCCACCCAAGGGGGAGGGGAGGCCACTGAAGCTTTCTTT.

The rearrangement links TRBV7-3 to TRBJ2-1; D is unclear. V lost 0 bases and J lost 8, with 8 bases in between. The germline CDR1 and CDR2 sequences are SGHTA and FQGTGA. The CDR3 runs to 13 residues. The CDR3 nucleotides are TGTGCCAGCAGCTTAACGGGTACACATGAGCAGTTCTTC. Translated, it gives CASSLTGTHEQFF.

V gene TRBV6-5 combines with J gene TRBJ1-1; unclear D gene. Germline CDR1 is MNHEY and CDR2 is SVGAGI. V lost 6 bases, J lost 0 bases, and 5 bases lay in between. The length of the CDR3 is 12 residues. CDR3 region: CASREMNTEAFF. Written as DNA, the CDR3 is TGTGCCAGCAGAGAAATGAACACTGAAGCTTTCTTT.

This rearrangement joins TRBV9 to TRBJ2-7; 7 bases are shared with TRBD1. The CDR3 is 14 residues long. Germline V gene data show CDR1 as SGDLS and CDR2 as YYNGEE. V was clipped by 4 bases and J by 5 bases; unmatched bases: 9. The CDR3 nucleotides are TGTGCCAGCAGCCCCCAGGACAGGTACGACGAGCAGTACTTC. Encoded protein: CASSPQDRYDEQYF.

The rearrangement uses TRBV5-1 and TRBJ2-7; D call uncertain. The CDR3 contains 14 residues. The germline V gene encodes CDR1 SGHRS and CDR2 YFSETQ. V lost 0 bases to trimming and J lost 2 bases, with 9 bases between them. DNA of the CDR3: TGCGCCAGCAGCTTGGACAGCCTAGCCTACGAGCAGTACTTC. It specifies CASSLDSLAYEQYF.

The chain combines TRBV11-2 with TRBJ2-3; 11 nucleotides agree with TRBD1. The length of the CDR3 is 17 residues. V gave up 5 bases and J gave up 3 bases; unmatched junction bases: 10. Germline values: CDR1 SGHAT, CDR2 FQNNGV. The CDR3 region is CASSLDGTGGRTDTQYF. CDR3 DNA sequence: TGTGCCAGCAGCCTTGACGGGACAGGGGGACGGACAGATACGCAGTATTTT. The complete variable domain, with remaining parts taken from reference TRBV11-2 and TRBJ2-3, reads EAGVAQSPRYKIIEKRQSVAFWCNPISGHATLYWYQQILGQGPKLLIQFQNNGVVDDSQLPKDRFSAERLKGVDSTLKIQPAKLEDSAVYLCASSLDGTGGRTDTQYFGPGTRLTVL.

The chain uses TRBV28 and TRBJ2-1; 7 bases agree with TRBD1. Trimming took 4 bases from V and 4 from J; bases not matched to a gene: 7. Looked up from germline, CDR1 is MDHEN and CDR2 is SYDVKM. The CDR3 length is 15 residues. CDR3 coding DNA: TGTGCCAGCAGTTCCCTCCCGGGACAGTACAATGAGCAGTTCTTC. Protein: CASSSLPGQYNEQFF.

This sequence joins TRBV9 and TRBJ2-3; tentatively, D is TRBD1 or TRBD2 (5 bases each). V lost 2 bases and J 2 bases, leaving 12 bases between the germline ends. Per germline, CDR1 SGDLS and CDR2 YYNGEE. The CDR3 sequence is 15 residues long. The CDR3 loop is CASSVFTGATDTQYF. CDR3 coding DNA: TGTGCCAGCAGCGTCTTCACCGGGGCCACAGATACGCAGTATTTT.

The gene calls are TRBV5-1 and TRBJ2-2; no firm D call. Germline V gene data show CDR1 as SGHRS and CDR2 as YFSETQ. The CDR3 covers 14 residues. The ends were cut back, 3 bases at V and 4 bases at J, with 10 bases in the middle. The CDR3 loop is CASSWVSPTGELFF. CDR3 bases: TGCGCCAGCAGCTGGGTATCACCCACCGGGGAGCTGTTTTTT.